Shown below are 20 T cell receptor beta chains from a single sample sequenced in a study of T cell changes during pregnancy in multiple sclerosis. TCRdb keeps only in-frame clones here, not all; method: immunoSEQ multiplex PCR. The data contain tens of thousands of clones, approximately 91% of them seen just once; the ten biggest clones take up approximately 0.27%. The material was CD4+ T cells from peripheral blood mononuclear cells, obtained in the second trimester of pregnancy. The receptors were sampled from a female donor with multiple sclerosis, enrolled in a pregnancy study.

The V and J genes are TRBV19 and TRBJ1-2, with D tentatively TRBD1 (6 bases). Trimming cost V 2 bases and J 12 bases, with 16 bases left between them. The germline gives CDR1 LNHDA, CDR2 SQIVND (reference sequence). The CDR3 runs 13 residues. The CDR3 nucleotides are TGTGCCAGTAGTATAAATCAGGACAGCTACCACACCTTC. Amino acid sequence: CASSINQDSYHTF.

V is TRBV10-1 and J is TRBJ2-7; 8 bases map to TRBD1. The CDR3 is 17 amino acids. Germline assignment: CDR1 WNHNN and CDR2 SYGVQD (reference sequence). V dropped 5 bases and J dropped 2; count of bases not matched to a gene: 14. Here the CDR3 DNA reads TGCGCCAGCAGTCTGGACAGGGTCCCCTCAATCGCCTACGAGCAGTACTTC. Translation: CASSLDRVPSIAYEQYF.

The V and J genes are TRBV14 and TRBJ2-7, with TRBD1 identical over 10 bases. With V trimmed by 5 bases and J by 3 bases, 7 bases remained unmatched. The CDR3 has 15 amino acids. CDR1 and CDR2 (germline): SGHDN, FVKESK. The CDR3 DNA follows: TGTGCCAGCAGCTCACGACAGGGGGCTGTCTACGAGCAGTACTTC. Translation: CASSSRQGAVYEQYF.

The V and J genes are TRBV4-1 and TRBJ1-1; 8 nucleotides line up with TRBD1. Germline V lookup: CDR1 MGHRA, CDR2 YSYEKL. This CDR3 has 14 amino acids. The V segment lost 4 bases and the J segment 4 bases; nucleotides outside the gene matches: 5. The chain's CDR3 is CASSPWQGATEAFF. CDR3 sequence (DNA): TGCGCCAGCAGCCCTTGGCAGGGGGCCACTGAAGCTTTCTTT.

The chain uses TRBV29-1 and TRBJ2-6, with a possible D match to TRBD2 (5 bases). The V gene lost 4 bases and the J gene lost 2 bases, with 9 bases spanning the gap. The germline V gene encodes CDR1 SQVTM and CDR2 ANQGSEA. The CDR3 contains 14 residues. CDR3 protein: CSVGRNPGANVLTF. The DNA for the CDR3 is TGCAGCGTTGGGAGGAACCCTGGGGCCAACGTCCTGACTTTC. Full variable domain (missing parts from reference TRBV29-1 and TRBJ2-6): SAVISQKPSRDICQRGTSLTIQCQVDSQVTMMFWYRQQPGQSLTLIATANQGSEATYESGFVIDKFPISRPNLTFSTLTVSNMSPEDSSIYLCSVGRNPGANVLTFGAGSRLTVL.

This chain connects TRBV5-1 to TRBJ2-2, with a possible D match to TRBD1 (5 bases). Germline-derived CDR1 and CDR2 are SGHRS and YFSETQ. V was clipped by 2 bases and J by 4 bases, with 9 bases between them. This CDR3 is built from 14 residues. As DNA, the CDR3 is TGCGCCAGCAGCTTAACAGGTAGCACCGGGGAGCTGTTTTTT. Its translation: CASSLTGSTGELFF.

This rearrangement joins TRBV27 to TRBJ2-2; perhaps TRBD2 as D (6 bases). CDR3 length: 18 amino acids. Deletions cut 1 base from V and 1 base from J, with 16 bases between. CDR1 and CDR2 (germline): MNHEY, SMNVEV (reference sequence). The CDR3: CASSLFYLGGMNTGELFF. The CDR3 DNA reads as TGTGCCAGCAGTTTATTTTATCTGGGGGGAATGAACACCGGGGAGCTGTTTTTT.

This chain uses TRBV18 with TRBJ1-1, with 9 bases matching TRBD1. The CDR3 spans 14 residues. The germline V gene encodes CDR1 KGHSH and CDR2 LQKENI. Trimming took 6 bases from V and 4 from J; bases not matched to a gene: 6. The chain's CDR3 is CASSPKDRGTEAFF. In DNA, the CDR3 is TGTGCCAGCTCCCCGAAGGACAGGGGCACTGAAGCTTTCTTT.

The chain couples TRBV9 to TRBJ1-2; the D gene is possibly TRBD1 (5 bases). V was pared by 0 bases and J by 2 bases, with 8 bases between. CDR3 length: 14 residues. The V gene's germline CDR1 is SGDLS and CDR2 YYNGEE. CDR3 in amino acids: CASSVEDNNYGYTF. The DNA for the CDR3 is TGTGCCAGCAGCGTAGAGGACAACAACTATGGCTACACCTTC.

V is TRBV2 and J is TRBJ1-5; D ambiguous. Germline-derived CDR1 and CDR2 are SNHLY and FYNNEI. The CDR3 spans 13 residues. The V and J ends lost 4 bases and 0 bases respectively, with 4 bases between them. CDR3 in amino acids: CASSGYSNQPQHF. As DNA, the CDR3 is TGTGCCAGCAGTGGCTATAGCAATCAGCCCCAGCATTTT.

V usage is TRBV5-1 and J usage is TRBJ1-2; no clear D. The germline V gene has CDR1 SGHRS and CDR2 YFSETQ. V was trimmed by 0 bases and J by 9 bases, leaving 15 bases between them. The CDR3 loop spans 14 amino acids. The DNA of the CDR3 is TGCGCCAGCAGCTTGGACGGTAGCCCGCAGAGCTACACCTTC. Protein product: CASSLDGSPQSYTF. Complete variable domain (other parts from reference TRBV5-1 and TRBJ1-2): KAGVTQTPRYLIKTRGQQVTLSCSPISGHRSVSWYQQTPGQGLQFLFEYFSETQRNKGNFPGRFSGRQFSNSRSEMNVSTLELGDSALYLCASSLDGSPQSYTFGSGTRLTVV.

The CDR3 region has the DNA TGTGCCAGCAGTACAAGGATTAGGACCGGACAGGTTCTGCATGGCTACACCTTC. Translated: CASSTRIRTGQVLHGYTF. The V gene is TRBV28, the J gene TRBJ1-2; 7 nucleotides agree with TRBD1. J lost 6 bases, V lost 5 bases, and 21 bases had no gene match. Germline lookup yields CDR1 MDHEN and CDR2 SYDVKM. This CDR3 contains 18 residues.

V usage is TRBV5-1 and J usage is TRBJ1-1, with unresolved D. The CDR3 loop spans 15 amino acids. Trimming shortened V by 6 bases and J by 11 bases, and 26 bases separated the two germline ends. CDR1 is SGHRS, CDR2 YFSETQ, per germline. The CDR3: CASNLEGSALGEAFF. DNA for the CDR3: TGCGCCAGCAATTTGGAAGGGAGCGCCTTGGGTGAGGCTTTCTTT.

Note on this clone: Other DNA sequences in this specimen translate into the identical CDR3. The V and J genes are TRBV5-1 and TRBJ1-2; 7 nucleotides agree with TRBD1. From germline, CDR1 is SGHRS and CDR2 YFSETQ. The CDR3 extends over 13 amino acids. Trimming cost V 4 bases and J 7 bases; bases outside gene matches: 7. CDR3 in DNA: TGCGCCAGCAGCCAAGACAGGGTACGTGGCTACACCTTC. Its protein product is CASSQDRVRGYTF. Full variable domain (rest looked up from reference TRBV5-1 and TRBJ1-2): KAGVTQTPRYLIKTRGQQVTLSCSPISGHRSVSWYQQTPGQGLQFLFEYFSETQRNKGNFPGRFSGRQFSNSRSEMNVSTLELGDSALYLCASSQDRVRGYTFGSGTRLTVV.

The J gene is TRBJ2-7, the V gene TRBV29-1, with TRBD1 identical over 8 bases. After removal of 4 bases from V and 6 bases from J, the junction contained 8 bases not matched to a gene. The CDR3 totals 13 residues. Germline V gives CDR1 SQVTM, CDR2 ANQGSEA. The CDR3 reads CSVAWTGTSEQYF. The CDR3 nucleotides read TGCAGCGTTGCCTGGACAGGGACTTCCGAGCAGTACTTC.

This sequence joins TRBV10-2 and TRBJ1-5; TRBD1 is a possible D gene (6 bases). This CDR3 comprises 14 residues. Trimming pared 6 bases from V and 1 base from J, leaving 10 bases between. Germline CDR1 reads WSHSY; CDR2 reads SAAADI. CDR3 loop: CASSIQGSNQPQHF. CDR3 coding DNA: TGCGCCAGCAGCATACAGGGCAGCAATCAGCCCCAGCATTTT.

This clone was recorded a few times. The chain links TRBV2 to TRBJ1-4; D might be TRBD1 (5 bases). The CDR3 runs 13 residues. Trimming removed 9 bases at V and 11 bases at J, with 19 bases between. Germline lookup yields CDR1 SNHLY and CDR2 FYNNEI. The CDR3 sequence is CASNGRTGDKLFF. The CDR3 nucleotides read TGTGCCAGTAATGGGCGTACAGGAGATAAACTGTTTTTT. Full variable domain (rest looked up from reference TRBV2 and TRBJ1-4): EPEVTQTPSHQVTQMGQEVILRCVPISNHLYFYWYRQILGQKVEFLVSFYNNEISEKSEIFDDQFSVERPDGSNFTLKIRSTKLEDSAMYFCASNGRTGDKLFFGSGTQLSVL.

The genes are TRBV7-2 and TRBJ1-4, with 9 nucleotides matching TRBD1. Germline V gene lookup returns CDR1 SGHTA and CDR2 FQGNSA. The V gene end was trimmed by 6 bases and the J gene end by 4 bases; junction bases not matched to a gene: 6. There are 15 residues in the CDR3. CDR3 coding DNA: TGTGCCAGCAGGATGCCGGGACAGGGTAATGAAAAACTGTTTTTT. This gives the protein CASRMPGQGNEKLFF.

V and J are TRBV6-1 and TRBJ1-1; TRBD1 matches 8 bases. The CDR3 has 15 residues. CDR1 and CDR2 from the germline V gene are MNHNS and SASEGT. The junction had 9 bases not matched to a gene; V was cut back by 7 bases and J by 2 bases. For the CDR3, the DNA is TGTGCCAGCACCACGACAGGGACAGGTAACACTGAAGCTTTCTTT. Encoded protein: CASTTTGTGNTEAFF.

This chain uses TRBV7-8 with TRBJ2-3, with D hard to call. V lost 5 bases, J lost 5 bases, and 11 bases lay in between. The CDR3 extends over 13 amino acids. Germline V lookup: CDR1 SGHVS, CDR2 FQNEAQ. The CDR3: CASSQLTGDTQYF. CDR3 nucleotide sequence: TGTGCCAGCAGCCAACTAACTGGAGATACGCAGTATTTT.